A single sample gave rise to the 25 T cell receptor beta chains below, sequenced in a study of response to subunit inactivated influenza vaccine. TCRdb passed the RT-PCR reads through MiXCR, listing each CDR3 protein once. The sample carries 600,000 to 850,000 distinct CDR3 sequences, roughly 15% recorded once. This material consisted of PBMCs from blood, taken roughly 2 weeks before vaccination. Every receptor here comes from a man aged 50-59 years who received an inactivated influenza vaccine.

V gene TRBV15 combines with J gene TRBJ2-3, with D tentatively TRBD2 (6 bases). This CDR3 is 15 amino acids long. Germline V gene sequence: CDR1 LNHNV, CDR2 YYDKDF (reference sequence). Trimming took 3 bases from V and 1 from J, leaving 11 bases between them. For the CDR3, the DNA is TGTGCCACCAGCAGGGGACTCTCACGCACAGATACGCAGTATTTT. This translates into CATSRGLSRTDTQYF.

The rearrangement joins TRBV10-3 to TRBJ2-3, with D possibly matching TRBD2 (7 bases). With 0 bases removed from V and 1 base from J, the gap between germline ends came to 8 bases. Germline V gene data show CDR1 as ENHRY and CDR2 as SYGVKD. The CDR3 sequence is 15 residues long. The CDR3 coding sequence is TGTGCCATCAGTGAGTCGCGGGGGCGCACAGATACGCAGTATTTT. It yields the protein CAISESRGRTDTQYF.

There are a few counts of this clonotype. CDR3 sequence (DNA): TGCAGCGTAGCGGGACAGAGGTATTCGAACACCGGGGAGCTGTTTTTT. Translated: CSVAGQRYSNTGELFF. The V and J genes are TRBV29-1 and TRBJ2-2, with D perhaps matching TRBD1 or TRBD2 (7 bases each). CDR1 SQVTM and CDR2 ANQGSEA come from the germline V gene. V lost 6 bases to trimming and J lost 0 bases, with 17 bases between them. The CDR3 runs 16 residues.

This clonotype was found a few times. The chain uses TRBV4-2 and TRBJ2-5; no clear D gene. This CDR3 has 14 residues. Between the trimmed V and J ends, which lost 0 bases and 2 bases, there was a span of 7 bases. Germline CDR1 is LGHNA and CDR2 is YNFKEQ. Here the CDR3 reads CASSQEIQQETQYF. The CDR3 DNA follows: TGTGCCAGCAGCCAAGAGATACAGCAAGAGACCCAGTACTTC.

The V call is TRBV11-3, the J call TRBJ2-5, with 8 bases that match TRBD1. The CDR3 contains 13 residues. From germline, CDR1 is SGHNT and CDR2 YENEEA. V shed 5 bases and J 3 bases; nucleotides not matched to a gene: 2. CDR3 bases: TGTGCCAGCAGCAAGACAGGGGAAGAGACCCAGTACTTC. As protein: CASSKTGEETQYF.

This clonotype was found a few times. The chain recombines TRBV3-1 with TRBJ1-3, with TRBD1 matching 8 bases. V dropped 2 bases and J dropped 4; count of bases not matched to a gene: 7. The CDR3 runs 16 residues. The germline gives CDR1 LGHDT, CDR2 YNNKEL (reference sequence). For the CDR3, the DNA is TGTGCCAGCAGCCAACGGGGACAGGCAGACGGAAACACCATATATTTT. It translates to CASSQRGQADGNTIYF. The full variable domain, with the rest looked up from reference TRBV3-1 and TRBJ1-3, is DTAVSQTPKYLVTQMGNDKSIKCEQNLGHDTMYWYKQDSKKFLKIMFSYNNKELIINETVPNRFSPKSPDKAHLNLHINSLELGDSAVYFCASSQRGQADGNTIYFGEGSWLTVV.

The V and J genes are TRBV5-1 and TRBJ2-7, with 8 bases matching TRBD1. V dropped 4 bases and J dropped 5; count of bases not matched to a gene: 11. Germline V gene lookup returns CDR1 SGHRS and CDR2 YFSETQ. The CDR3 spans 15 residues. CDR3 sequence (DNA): TGCGCCAGCAGCCTGGGGACAGGCCTTGGTGACGAGCAGTACTTC. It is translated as CASSLGTGLGDEQYF.

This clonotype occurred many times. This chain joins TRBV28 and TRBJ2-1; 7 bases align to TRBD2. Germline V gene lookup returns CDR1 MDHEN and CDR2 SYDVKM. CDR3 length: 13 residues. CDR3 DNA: TGTCGGGCTAGCGGAAGATCCTACAATGAGCAGTTCTTC. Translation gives CRASGRSYNEQFF.

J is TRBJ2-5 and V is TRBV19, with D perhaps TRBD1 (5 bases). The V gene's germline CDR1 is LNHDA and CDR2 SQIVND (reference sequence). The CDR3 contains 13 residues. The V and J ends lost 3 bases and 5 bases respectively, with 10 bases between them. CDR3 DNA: TGTGCCAGTAGTATTCAGTGGGGCGAGACCCAGTACTTC. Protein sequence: CASSIQWGETQYF.

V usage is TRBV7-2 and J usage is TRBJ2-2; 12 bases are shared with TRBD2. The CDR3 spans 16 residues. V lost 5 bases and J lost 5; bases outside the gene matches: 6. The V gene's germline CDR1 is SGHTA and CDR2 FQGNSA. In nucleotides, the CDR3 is TGTGCCAGCAGCCCGACTAGCGGGAGTGCAACCGGGGAGCTGTTTTTT. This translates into CASSPTSGSATGELFF.

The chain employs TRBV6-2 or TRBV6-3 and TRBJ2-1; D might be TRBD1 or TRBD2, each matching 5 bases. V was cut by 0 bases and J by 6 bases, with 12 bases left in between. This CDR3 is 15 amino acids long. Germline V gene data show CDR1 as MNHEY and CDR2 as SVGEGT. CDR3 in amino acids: CASSYSQGPFNEQFF. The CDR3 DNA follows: TGTGCCAGCAGTTACTCCCAGGGACCATTCAATGAGCAGTTCTTC.

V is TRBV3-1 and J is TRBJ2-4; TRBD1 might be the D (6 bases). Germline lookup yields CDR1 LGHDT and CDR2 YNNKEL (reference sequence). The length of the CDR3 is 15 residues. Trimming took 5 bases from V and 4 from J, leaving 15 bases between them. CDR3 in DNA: TGTGCCAGCAGCTTACCCGGGACAACAAAAAACATTCAGTACTTC. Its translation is CASSLPGTTKNIQYF.

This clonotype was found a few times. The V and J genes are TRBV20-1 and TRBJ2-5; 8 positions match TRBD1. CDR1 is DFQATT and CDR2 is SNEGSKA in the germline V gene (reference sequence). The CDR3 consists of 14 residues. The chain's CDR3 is CSGGQGWYQETQYF. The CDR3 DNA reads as TGCAGCGGAGGACAGGGATGGTACCAAGAGACCCAGTACTTC.

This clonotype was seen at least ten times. CDR3 sequence (DNA): TGTGCCAGCAGTTTATCCGGTTTGTCAGCCCCTCAGGGGTACGAGCAGTACTTC. This gives the protein CASSLSGLSAPQGYEQYF. The chain has TRBV28 and TRBJ2-7, with D possibly being TRBD1 (6 bases). Germline V gives CDR1 MDHEN, CDR2 SYDVKM. This CDR3 region has 18 residues. V gave up 1 base and J gave up 4 bases, with 23 bases separating them.

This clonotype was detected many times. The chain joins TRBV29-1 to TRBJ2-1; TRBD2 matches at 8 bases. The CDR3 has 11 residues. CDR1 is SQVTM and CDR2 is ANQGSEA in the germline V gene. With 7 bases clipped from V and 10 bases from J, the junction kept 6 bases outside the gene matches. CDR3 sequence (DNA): TGCAGCGGGAAAGCGGGGGTCGAGCAGTTCTTC. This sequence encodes CSGKAGVEQFF.

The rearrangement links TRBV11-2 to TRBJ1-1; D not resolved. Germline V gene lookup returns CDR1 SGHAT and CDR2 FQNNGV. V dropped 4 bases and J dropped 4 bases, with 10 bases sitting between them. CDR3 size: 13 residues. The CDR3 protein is CASSSGLATEAFF. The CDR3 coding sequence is TGTGCCAGCAGCTCGGGGTTAGCCACTGAAGCTTTCTTT.

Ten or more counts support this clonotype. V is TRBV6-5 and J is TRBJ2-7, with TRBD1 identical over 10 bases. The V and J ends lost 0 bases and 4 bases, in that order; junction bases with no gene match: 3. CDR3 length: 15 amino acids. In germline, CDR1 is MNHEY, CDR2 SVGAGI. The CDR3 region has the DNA TGTGCCAGCAGTTACTCGACGGGACAGGGGTACGAGCAGTACTTC. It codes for CASSYSTGQGYEQYF.

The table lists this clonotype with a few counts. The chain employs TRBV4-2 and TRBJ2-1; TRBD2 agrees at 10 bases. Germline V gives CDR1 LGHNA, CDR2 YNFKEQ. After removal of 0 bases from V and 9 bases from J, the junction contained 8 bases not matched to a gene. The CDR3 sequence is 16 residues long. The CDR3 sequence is CASSQDLLAGVGEQFF. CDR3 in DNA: TGTGCCAGCAGCCAAGATCTCCTAGCGGGAGTGGGTGAGCAGTTCTTC.

CDR3 in amino acids: CSASPGGSKDTQYF. The CDR3 DNA sequence: TGCAGTGCTAGTCCGGGAGGTTCAAAAGATACGCAGTATTTT. The chain combines TRBV20-1 with TRBJ2-3, with TRBD2 identical over 7 bases. Germline CDR1 is DFQATT and CDR2 is SNEGSKA (reference sequence). J lost 5 bases, V lost 3 bases, and 8 bases had no gene match. This CDR3 region has 14 residues.

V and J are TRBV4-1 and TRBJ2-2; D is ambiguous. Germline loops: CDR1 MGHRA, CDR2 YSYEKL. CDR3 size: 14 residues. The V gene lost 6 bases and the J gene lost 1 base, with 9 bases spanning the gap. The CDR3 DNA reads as TGCGCCAGCAGAGTTGGAGAGAACACCGGGGAGCTGTTTTTT. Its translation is CASRVGENTGELFF.

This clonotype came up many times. Here the CDR3 reads CASSLSASGTETQYF. The CDR3 DNA sequence: TGTGCCAGCAGCTTATCGGCTAGCGGAACGGAGACCCAGTACTTC. The genes are TRBV7-2 and TRBJ2-5; 7 nucleotides match TRBD2. Germline values: CDR1 SGHTA, CDR2 FQGNSA. CDR3 length: 15 amino acids. J gave up 5 bases and V 2 bases, and 8 bases lay outside the gene matches. Using reference TRBV7-2 and TRBJ2-5 for the parts outside the CDR3, the full variable domain is GAGVSQSPSNKVTEKGKDVELRCDPISGHTALYWYRQSLGQGLEFLIYFQGNSAPDKSGLPSDRFSAERTGGSVSTLTIQRTQQEDSAVYLCASSLSASGTETQYFGPGTRLLVL.

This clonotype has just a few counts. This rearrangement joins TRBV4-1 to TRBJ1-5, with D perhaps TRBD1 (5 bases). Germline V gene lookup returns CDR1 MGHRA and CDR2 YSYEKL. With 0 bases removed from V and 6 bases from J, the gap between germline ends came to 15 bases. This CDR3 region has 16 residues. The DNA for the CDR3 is TGCGCCAGCAGCCAAGAATCGGGGCCGATAGGTCAGCCCCAGCATTTT. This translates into CASSQESGPIGQPQHF.

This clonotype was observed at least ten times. The CDR3 loop reads CASSPRQSSYNEQFF. The DNA of the CDR3 is TGTGCCAGCAGTCCACGACAGAGCTCCTACAATGAGCAGTTCTTC. The chain couples TRBV28 to TRBJ2-1; maybe TRBD1 (5 bases). This CDR3 region has 15 residues. In germline, CDR1 is MDHEN, CDR2 SYDVKM. V shed 5 bases and J shed 0 bases, with 11 bases lying between them.

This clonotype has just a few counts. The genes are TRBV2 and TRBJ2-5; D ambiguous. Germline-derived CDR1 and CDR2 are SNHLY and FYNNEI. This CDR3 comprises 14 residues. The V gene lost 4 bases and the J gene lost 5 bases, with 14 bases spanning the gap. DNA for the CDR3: TGTGCCAGCAGTGCGAATGGTCCCAGGGAGACCCAGTACTTC. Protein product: CASSANGPRETQYF.

CDR3 nucleotide sequence: TGTGCCAGCACCGGACTGAGCAAAGAGACCCAGTACTTC. Translated: CASTGLSKETQYF. The chain employs TRBV6-2 or TRBV6-3 and TRBJ2-5; perhaps TRBD2 as D (5 bases). V lost 7 bases and J lost 3, with 12 bases in between. Germline V CDR1 and CDR2: MNHEY, SVGEGT. The CDR3 runs to 13 residues.